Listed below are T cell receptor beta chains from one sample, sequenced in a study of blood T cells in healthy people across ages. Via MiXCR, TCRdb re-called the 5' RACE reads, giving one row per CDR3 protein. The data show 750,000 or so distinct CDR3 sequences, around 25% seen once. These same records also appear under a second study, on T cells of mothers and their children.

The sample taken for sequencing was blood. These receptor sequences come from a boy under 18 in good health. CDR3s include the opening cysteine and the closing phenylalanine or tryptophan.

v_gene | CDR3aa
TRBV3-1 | CASSQFGGADGYTF
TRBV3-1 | CASRDSAAANTEAFF
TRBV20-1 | CSARVDRGSYEQYF
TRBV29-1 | CSVPGVVDF
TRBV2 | CASSVVRYDEQFF
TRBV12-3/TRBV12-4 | CASSLGRTSGRRDEQFF
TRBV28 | CASSLTGSFIQPQHF
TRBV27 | CASSLTGEGYTF
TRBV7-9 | CASSPRAGHAYEQYF
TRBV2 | CASSEAGGEPSTDTQYF
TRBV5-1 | CASSRDAYEQYF
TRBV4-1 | CASSQGLYTDTQYF
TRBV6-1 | CASSYNRVTDTQYF
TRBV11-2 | CASSWPQTGTATYEQYF
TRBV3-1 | CASSLRYYEQYF
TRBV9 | CASSARTSEASEQFF
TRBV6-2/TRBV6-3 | CASSYSEDLAKNIQYF
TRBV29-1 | CSVAGLAGVFYEQYF
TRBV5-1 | CASSPETPLEQYF
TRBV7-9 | CASSVLQVNTEAFF